A selection of T cell receptor beta chains follows, all from one sample in a study of blood T cell repertoires in COVID-19. Using immunoSEQ multiplex PCR, the repertoire was profiled, and TCRdb retains in-frame clones only, with some absent. The repertoire holds roughly 80,000 clones, with roughly 80% as singletons. Material: peripheral blood. These receptors originate from a man older than 75 with acute or convalescent COVID-19. CDR3s include the opening cysteine and the closing phenylalanine or tryptophan. Fields, in order: D gene, V gene, CDR3 protein. D genes are given only for firm matches.

TRBD2 | TRBV2 | CASTEGLAGGEDEQYF
TRBD1 | TRBV5-5 | CASSTRTGTYEQYF
NA | TRBV6-5 | CASRPTGYQETQYF
NA | TRBV11-2 | CASSLGTTGIYRNTEAFF
TRBD1 | TRBV19 | CASSKDQQGAGGYGYTF
TRBD1 | TRBV29-1 | CSMGQGGTDTQYF
NA | TRBV19 | CASSMVADNQPQHF
NA | TRBV7-9 | CASSLGADYGYTF
TRBD2 | TRBV5-1 | CASSLEAGGYEQYF
TRBD1 | TRBV10-3 | CAINAGQGGGGNTIYF
TRBD1 | TRBV2 | CASSDRDRDEKLFF
TRBD1 | TRBV3-1/TRBV3-2 | CASSLRWTGGYEQYF
NA | TRBV2 | CASSERLATNEKLFF
TRBD1 | TRBV7-8 | CASRKTGIDQPQHF
NA | TRBV7-2 | CASLHRGAQGETQYF
TRBD1 | TRBV5-6 | CASSLSGQGARQPQHF